This TCR beta chain was identified during a study of a mutant IDH1 vaccine in newly diagnosed glioma. At the level of the study: Commencement of vaccination occurred 4-6 weeks following radiotherapy alone, or concurrently with temozolomide cycles. Prior therapy was radiotherapy, temozolomide, or both; most received both.

This clone is a singleton in its sample. Its antigen remains unknown. Sequencing used immunoSEQ multiplex PCR; TCRdb keeps in-frame clones, though not all of them. The table includes some 38,000 clones, around three quarters detected once. V lost 1 base, J lost 7 bases, and 9 bases lay in between. Germline assignment: CDR1 SGHRS and CDR2 YFSETQ. The CDR3 contains 13 residues. Whole-study findings and limits: Changes in top peripheral clonotypes did not appear linked to pseudoprogression.

Regarding time point: week 5, during vaccination. Each dose of the vaccine consisted of 300 ug of mutant IDH1 20-mer peptide, with topical imiquimod. Those who donated had recent WHO grade 3 or 4 IDH1-mutant, ATRX-lost astrocytomas. The receptor was derived from a man aged 35 to 55 with glioma. V gene TRBV5-1 combines with J gene TRBJ2-1; perhaps TRBD2 as D (5 bases). The material sequenced was PBMCs, taken from a glioma patient whose treatment included an IDH1 peptide vaccine. The CDR3 DNA reads TGCGCCAGCAGCTTGCCCTCGGGAAATGAGCAGTTCTTC. Its translation is CASSLPSGNEQFF. Based on the CDR3 plus reference TRBV5-1 and TRBJ2-1, the full variable domain is KAGVTQTPRYLIKTRGQQVTLSCSPISGHRSVSWYQQTPGQGLQFLFEYFSETQRNKGNFPGRFSGRQFSNSRSEMNVSTLELGDSALYLCASSLPSGNEQFFGPGTRLTVL.